These T cell receptor beta chains were read from a single sample in a study of T cells in Graves' hyperthyroidism and ophthalmopathy. TCRdb analysed the multiplex PCR reads with MiXCR anew, one entry per CDR3 protein. The sample lists hundreds of thousands of distinct CDR3 sequences; about 15% were seen once. The sequenced material came from blood. These receptors all stem from a young woman with Graves' hyperthyroidism that later progressed to Graves' ophthalmopathy. Both conserved end residues are part of each CDR3. D genes are given only for firm matches. The size of a clone is reported for some rows only, either as once, few or many, or as a class for expanded clones.

d_gene,abundance,v_gene,j_gene,CDR3aa,CDR3nt
NA,NA,TRBV6-1,TRBJ2-5,CASKELPRETQYF,TGTGCCAGCAAGGAGCTCCCCCGTGAGACCCAGTACTTC
NA,many,TRBV6-5,TRBJ1-6,CASSYSGGGNSPLHF,TGTGCCAGCAGTTACTCCGGAGGGGGTAATTCACCCCTCCACTTT
NA,many,TRBV7-6,TRBJ1-1,CASSLAFRSKTEAFF,TGTGCCAGCAGCTTAGCGTTCCGATCAAAAACTGAAGCTTTCTTT
TRBD2,many,TRBV20-1,TRBJ2-2,CSARVSGRVSTGELFF,TGCAGTGCTAGGGTTAGCGGGAGGGTGAGCACCGGGGAGCTGTTTTTT
NA,many,TRBV5-1,TRBJ2-2,CASSLRQSNTGELFF,TGCGCCAGCAGCTTGAGGCAGTCGAACACCGGGGAGCTGTTTTTT
TRBD1,many,TRBV5-1,TRBJ1-4,CASQGQGSEKLFF,TGCGCCAGCCAGGGACAGGGCAGTGAAAAACTGTTTTTT
NA,many,TRBV10-3,TRBJ2-7,CAIRGPGEGTGASGRRYEQYF,TGTGCCATCAGGGGTCCGGGAGAAGGGACAGGCGCGAGCGGGAGGCGGTACGAGCAGTACTTC
TRBD2,many,TRBV28,TRBJ2-1,CASSYFSGSVNEQFF,TGTGCCAGCAGTTATTTTAGCGGGAGCGTGAATGAGCAGTTCTTC
NA,many,TRBV20-1,TRBJ2-3,CSARDGAQNTDTQYF,TGCAGTGCTAGAGATGGGGCACAGAACACAGATACGCAGTATTTT
NA,NA,TRBV14,TRBJ1-6,CASSQDSGSWGVDNSPLHF,TGTGCCAGCAGCCAAGATAGTGGCAGCTGGGGAGTTGATAATTCACCCCTCCACTTT
NA,many,TRBV24-1,TRBJ2-2,CATSGPGNTGELFF,TGTGCCACCAGTGGGCCGGGGAACACCGGGGAGCTGTTTTTT
NA,NA,TRBV7-9,TRBJ2-6,CASSLIDSTLSGANVLTF,TGTGCCAGCAGCTTAATTGACAGCACACTCTCTGGGGCCAACGTCCTGACTTTC
TRBD1,many,TRBV7-7,TRBJ2-5,CASSLGPGQGKETQYF,TGTGCTAGCAGCTTAGGGCCGGGACAGGGAAAAGAGACCCAGTACTTC
NA,NA,TRBV3-1,TRBJ1-6,CASSSLDRRGTLHF,TGTGCCAGCAGCTCCCTAGACCGAAGGGGGACCCTCCACTTT
NA,many,TRBV11-1,TRBJ2-7,CASSLVAGGPYEQYF,TGTGCCAGCAGCTTAGTGGCTGGAGGACCCTACGAGCAGTACTTC
TRBD2,NA,TRBV7-9,TRBJ2-1,CASGLAGGPWNEQFF,TGTGCCAGCGGGCTAGCGGGAGGGCCCTGGAATGAGCAGTTCTTC
NA,many,TRBV2,TRBJ2-7,CASSGTYEQYF,TGTGCCAGCAGCGGAACCTACGAGCAGTACTTC
NA,many,TRBV19,TRBJ2-7,CASSIRPASSYEQYF,TGTGCCAGTAGTATCCGGCCGGCTAGCTCCTACGAGCAGTACTTC
NA,few,TRBV6-2/TRBV6-3,TRBJ2-2,CASRRPIGESPGELFF,TGTGCCAGCAGGCGGCCTATAGGGGAGTCTCCCGGGGAGCTGTTTTTT
TRBD1,NA,TRBV20-1,TRBJ1-3,CSARDWTGDGNTIYF,TGCAGTGCTAGGGACTGGACAGGGGACGGAAACACCATATATTTT
NA,many,TRBV6-5,TRBJ2-2,CASGYTVGTGELFF,TGTGCCAGCGGTTACACGGTCGGCACCGGGGAGCTGTTTTTT
TRBD2,NA,TRBV24-1,TRBJ2-3,CATSRGLAGIGGTDTQYF,TGTGCCACCAGCCGGGGACTAGCGGGTATCGGTGGCACAGATACGCAGTATTTT
NA,many,TRBV28,TRBJ2-1,CASSLCIGSGAAWGNEQFF,TGTGCCAGCAGTTTATGCATTGGGTCCGGGGCGGCGTGGGGTAATGAGCAGTTCTTC
NA,few,TRBV5-8,TRBJ1-3,CASSLDKNGNTIYF,TGTGCCAGCAGCTTGGACAAAAATGGAAACACCATATATTTT
TRBD1,NA,TRBV28,TRBJ1-4,CASSYTGGLEEKLFF,TGTGCCAGCAGCTATACAGGGGGGCTAGAAGAAAAACTGTTTTTT
NA,many,TRBV13,TRBJ1-1,CASSFFGGFNTEAFF,TGTGCCAGCAGCTTCTTCGGGGGCTTCAACACTGAAGCTTTCTTT
TRBD2,many,TRBV20-1,TRBJ2-7,CSAQGTSGKYEQYF,TGCAGTGCGCAAGGGACTAGCGGGAAGTACGAGCAGTACTTC
NA,many,TRBV2,TRBJ1-1,CASIWGSGTEAFF,TGTGCCAGCATTTGGGGGTCGGGCACTGAAGCTTTCTTT
TRBD2,NA,TRBV15,TRBJ2-1,CATSGPSGRANPYNEQFF,TGTGCCACCAGCGGGCCTAGCGGGAGGGCCAATCCCTACAATGAGCAGTTCTTC
TRBD2,many,TRBV2,TRBJ2-1,CASPGLVNEQFF,TGTGCCAGCCCTGGACTAGTGAATGAGCAGTTCTTC
TRBD1,many,TRBV6-5,TRBJ1-5,CASSYPTGGTSNQPQHF,TGTGCCAGCAGTTACCCGACAGGGGGTACGAGCAATCAGCCCCAGCATTTT
NA,many,TRBV27,TRBJ1-1,CASSSLTGEAFF,TGTGCCAGCAGCTCACTGACAGGAGAAGCTTTCTTT
TRBD1,many,TRBV5-5,TRBJ2-3,CASSLRDRGLTDTQYF,TGTGCCAGCAGCTTGCGGGACAGGGGTTTGACAGATACGCAGTATTTT
TRBD1,few,TRBV25-1,TRBJ1-2,CASTPGTAYGYTF,TGTGCCAGCACGCCCGGGACAGCGTATGGCTACACCTTC
NA,many,TRBV27,TRBJ1-1,CASRSGGQLLEAFF,TGTGCCAGCAGATCCGGGGGACAACTCCTTGAAGCTTTCTTT
NA,many,TRBV2,TRBJ1-5,CASSETVEGPQHF,TGTGCCAGCAGTGAGACAGTTGAAGGCCCCCAGCATTTT
NA,many,TRBV29-1,TRBJ1-1,CSVPDPGAIEAFF,TGCAGCGTCCCAGACCCGGGGGCGATTGAAGCTTTCTTT
NA,NA,TRBV20-1,TRBJ1-1,CSAPQTGNSEAFF,TGCAGTGCTCCCCAAACAGGTAACTCTGAAGCTTTCTTT
NA,NA,TRBV11-2,TRBJ2-1,CASSLPTRRNEQFF,TGTGCCAGCAGCCTCCCGACTAGGCGAAATGAGCAGTTCTTC
NA,many,TRBV7-4,TRBJ1-2,CASRQESGNYGYTF,TGTGCCAGCAGGCAGGAGAGCGGAAACTATGGCTACACCTTC
NA,once,TRBV20-1,TRBJ2-7,CSARDTGSRWSYEQYF,TGCAGTGCTAGAGATACGGGGTCGAGGTGGTCTTACGAGCAGTACTTC
NA,many,TRBV12-3/TRBV12-4,TRBJ1-1,CASSSGFYTEAFF,TGTGCCAGCAGCTCAGGGTTTTACACTGAAGCTTTCTTT
NA,few,TRBV5-5,TRBJ1-3,CASSPYLQGSGNTIYF,TGTGCCAGCAGCCCCTACCTACAGGGCTCTGGAAACACCATATATTTT
NA,few,TRBV5-1,TRBJ2-1,CASSLNSVEQFF,TGCGCCAGCAGCTTGAATTCTGTTGAGCAGTTCTTC
NA,NA,TRBV20-1,TRBJ2-4,CSATPPTEWENIQYF,TGCAGTGCTACCCCCCCGACCGAATGGGAAAACATTCAGTACTTC
NA,few,TRBV9,TRBJ1-6,CASSAGRTPHSPLHF,TGTGCCAGCAGCGCGGGACGGACGCCTCATTCACCCCTCCACTTT